The sample holds a few counts of the clone carrying this T cell receptor (beta chain). The CDR3 is 15 amino acids. CDR1 is MGHRA and CDR2 is YSYEKL in the germline V gene. V was trimmed by 0 bases and J by 6 bases, leaving 14 bases between them. One entry per CDR3 protein results from TCRdb running MiXCR on the RT-PCR reads. The repertoire consists of 550,000 to 750,000 distinct CDR3 sequences, with 11% to 15% occurring once and the leading ten covering 3.6%. Sequencing was carried out using memory CD4+ T cells from blood. The chain links TRBV4-1 to TRBJ1-2; D is perhaps TRBD1 (6 bases). This receptor was taken from a female donor in good health, serving as a healthy control. CDR3 amino acids: CASSQDPDRFDGYTF. Written as DNA, the CDR3 is TGCGCCAGCAGCCAAGATCCCGACAGGTTCGATGGCTACACCTTC.